This passage covers 20 T cell receptor beta chains from one sample sequenced in a study of siplizumab effects on memory and regulatory T cells. TCRdb's copy holds only in-frame clones and misses some; the assay was immunoSEQ multiplex PCR. Here the sample spans around 94,000 clones, around nine tenths being singletons. The specimen was CD4+ T cells sorted from blood. All receptors come from a human donor in good health.

The V gene is TRBV19, the J gene TRBJ2-1; the D gene is possibly TRBD1 (5 bases). This CDR3 is 15 amino acids long. V shed 4 bases and J shed 4 bases, with 14 bases lying between them. Germline lookup yields CDR1 LNHDA and CDR2 SQIVND (reference sequence). CDR3 sequence reads: CASSTDQGSYNEQFF. In nucleotides, the CDR3 is TGTGCCAGTAGTACGGACCAGGGATCGTACAATGAGCAGTTCTTC.

The chain couples TRBV6-1 to TRBJ2-3; possible D gene TRBD2, 5 bases. V lost 5 bases to trimming and J lost 1 base, with 16 bases between them. This CDR3 spans 16 amino acids. CDR1 and CDR2 (germline): MNHNS, SASEGT. The CDR3 loop reads CASSQGSSSRTDTQYF. DNA for the CDR3: TGTGCCAGCAGTCAAGGGAGCTCAAGCCGCACAGATACGCAGTATTTT.

This clone was observed once. The chain employs TRBV11-3 and TRBJ2-1; possibly TRBD2 for D (5 bases). There are 11 residues in the CDR3. V lost 7 bases and J 7 bases, leaving 8 bases between the germline ends. Germline loops: CDR1 SGHNT, CDR2 YENEEA. The DNA for the CDR3 is TGTGCCAGCAAGGGAGCAAATGAGCAGTTCTTC. Translation: CASKGANEQFF.

The V gene is TRBV7-3, the J gene TRBJ2-2; no clear D. CDR3 size: 18 residues. Trimming cost V 4 bases and J 2 bases, with 20 bases left between them. Germline V gene sequence: CDR1 SGHTA, CDR2 FQGTGA. This CDR3 is CASSYNPAGRYNTGELFF. The CDR3 nucleotides read TGTGCCAGCAGCTACAATCCAGCAGGCCGATACAACACCGGGGAGCTGTTTTTT.

The genes are TRBV19 and TRBJ1-5; the match to TRBD1 covers 9 bases. V trimming: 5 bases; J trimming: 4 bases; junction bases outside the gene matches: 6. Germline V gene data show CDR1 as LNHDA and CDR2 as SQIVND (reference sequence). This CDR3 spans 15 amino acids. CDR3 in DNA: TGTGCCAGTAGTCCGGACAGGGGTGCGAATCAGCCCCAGCATTTT. It specifies CASSPDRGANQPQHF.

This chain uses TRBV5-1 with TRBJ2-1; D not certain. The V end lost 0 bases, the J end lost 2 bases, and 3 bases lay between the germline ends. This CDR3 contains 13 residues. Germline V gene lookup returns CDR1 SGHRS and CDR2 YFSETQ. CDR3 DNA sequence: TGCGCCAGCAGCTTGGCTCCCTACAATGAGCAGTTCTTC. Its translation is CASSLAPYNEQFF.

The chain couples TRBV20-1 to TRBJ2-7; D unresolved. The germline gives CDR1 DFQATT, CDR2 SNEGSKA (reference sequence). This CDR3 is 11 amino acids long. Trimming cost V 2 bases and J 7 bases, with 9 bases left between them. The CDR3: CSARYGQEQYF. The CDR3 coding sequence is TGCAGTGCTAGATATGGGCAAGAGCAGTACTTC.

The genes are TRBV10-3 and TRBJ2-1; 8 positions match TRBD2. The length of the CDR3 is 16 residues. Unmatched junction bases numbered 14, after V lost 10 bases and J lost 3 bases. The germline V gene encodes CDR1 ENHRY and CDR2 SYGVKD. CDR3: CATGEKGSGNYNEQFF. The CDR3 DNA reads TGTGCCACGGGGGAAAAGGGTAGCGGGAACTACAATGAGCAGTTCTTC.

The chain joins TRBV29-1 to TRBJ2-3; the match to TRBD2 covers 12 bases. The CDR3 has 14 residues. CDR1 and CDR2 from the germline V gene are SQVTM and ANQGSEA. V lost 8 bases to trimming and J lost 0 bases; unmatched junction nucleotides: 3. In nucleotides, the CDR3 is TGCAGCTTTGGGACTAGCGGGAGCACAGATACGCAGTATTTT. Its protein is CSFGTSGSTDTQYF.

The chain couples TRBV30 to TRBJ2-7; D not resolved. Per germline, CDR1 GTSNPN and CDR2 SVGIG (reference sequence). The CDR3 is 12 amino acids. The germline V and J ends were trimmed by 3 bases and 3 bases, with 9 bases remaining between them. The CDR3 coding sequence is TGTGCCTGGAGGGCCACCCGCTACGAGCAGTACTTC. The encoded protein is CAWRATRYEQYF.

The chain employs TRBV7-6 and TRBJ2-7; 7 bases map to TRBD2. CDR3 length: 14 amino acids. With 2 bases clipped from V and 3 bases from J, the junction kept 4 bases outside the gene matches. The germline V gene encodes CDR1 SGHVS and CDR2 FNYEAQ. DNA of the CDR3: TGTGCCAGCAGCTTACGGACTAGAAGCTACGAGCAGTACTTC. This encodes CASSLRTRSYEQYF. Variable domain in full (rest from reference TRBV7-6 and TRBJ2-7): GAGVSQSPRYKVTKRGQDVALRCDPISGHVSLYWYRQALGQGPEFLTYFNYEAQQDKSGLPNDRFSAERPEGSISTLTIQRTEQRDSAMYRCASSLRTRSYEQYFGPGTRLTVT.

CDR3: CASSSQGRRNTGELFF. CDR3 coding DNA: TGTGCCAGCAGCTCACAGGGGCGGAGGAACACCGGGGAGCTGTTTTTT. This chain links TRBV7-3 with TRBJ2-2; TRBD1 aligns across 7 bases. There are 16 residues in the CDR3. Germline V gene sequence: CDR1 SGHTA, CDR2 FQGTGA. V lost 4 bases and J lost 1; bases outside the gene matches: 6.

This clone was observed once. This chain joins TRBV4-2 and TRBJ1-2, with D unclear. From germline, CDR1 is LGHNA and CDR2 YNFKEQ. The CDR3 consists of 16 residues. Trimming pared 6 bases from V and 8 bases from J, leaving 25 bases between. The CDR3 region is CASSRPAGQEAGGYTF. The CDR3 region has the DNA TGTGCCAGCAGTCGGCCGGCCGGCCAGGAAGCGGGGGGCTACACCTTC.

This clone was seen a single time. The chain carries TRBV20-1 and TRBJ2-1; D is unclear. This CDR3 has 11 residues. CDR1 is DFQATT and CDR2 is SNEGSKA in the germline V gene (reference sequence). V was pared by 4 bases and J by 5 bases, with 6 bases between. The CDR3 loop reads CSATGNNEQFF. The CDR3, as DNA: TGCAGTGCTACGGGTAACAATGAGCAGTTCTTC.

Turning to this clone: This same CDR3 is encoded by further DNA sequences in the sample. V usage is TRBV9 and J usage is TRBJ2-3; 8 nucleotides line up with TRBD1. This CDR3 has 15 amino acids. With 2 bases clipped from V and 0 bases from J, the junction kept 2 bases outside the gene matches. The germline CDR1 and CDR2 sequences are SGDLS and YYNGEE. CDR3 in amino acids: CASSVTGVSTDTQYF. The CDR3 DNA reads as TGTGCCAGCAGCGTGACAGGGGTCAGCACAGATACGCAGTATTTT.

There are a few counts of this clone. The rearrangement joins TRBV9 to TRBJ2-3; possible D gene TRBD2, 5 bases. CDR1 SGDLS and CDR2 YYNGEE come from the germline V gene. This CDR3 comprises 14 residues. V was cut by 0 bases and J by 0 bases, with 5 bases left in between. The CDR3 sequence: CASSVGTSTDTQYF. The CDR3 coding sequence is TGTGCCAGCAGCGTAGGGACTAGCACAGATACGCAGTATTTT.

The chain combines TRBV5-4 with TRBJ2-1, with 11 nucleotides matching TRBD2. With V trimmed by 5 bases and J by 4 bases, 5 bases remained unmatched. The CDR3 is 15 residues long. CDR1 and CDR2 (germline): SGHNT, YYREEE (reference sequence). CDR3 sequence: CASRAGTSGYNEQFF. CDR3 DNA sequence: TGTGCCAGCAGAGCCGGGACTAGCGGTTACAATGAGCAGTTCTTC.

The chain couples TRBV5-1 to TRBJ1-1; unclear D gene. Trimming took off 4 bases at V and 0 bases at J, with 7 bases between the two ends. The CDR3 totals 13 residues. Germline-derived CDR1 and CDR2 are SGHRS and YFSETQ. In DNA form, the CDR3 reads TGCGCCAGCAGCCCGGAATTGAACACTGAAGCTTTCTTT. Its protein is CASSPELNTEAFF.

The J gene is TRBJ1-3, the V gene TRBV5-6; D ambiguous. Germline CDR1 is SGHDT and CDR2 is YYEEEE. CDR3 size: 14 residues. Deletions cut 6 bases from V and 4 bases from J, with 14 bases between. CDR3 amino acids: CASTYGFSGNTIYF. In DNA, the CDR3 is TGTGCCAGCACCTACGGGTTTTCGGGAAACACCATATATTTT.

This clone was counted once. The chain couples TRBV7-3 to TRBJ2-1, with 7 bases lining up with TRBD1. With V trimmed by 2 bases and J by 3 bases, 4 bases remained unmatched. CDR1 SGHTA and CDR2 FQGTGA come from the germline V gene. The CDR3 runs to 15 residues. The CDR3 region is CASSLSTGYYNEQFF. The CDR3 nucleotides are TGTGCCAGCAGCTTATCGACAGGGTACTACAATGAGCAGTTCTTC. Full variable domain (missing parts from reference TRBV7-3 and TRBJ2-1): GAGVSQTPSNKVTEKGKYVELRCDPISGHTALYWYRQSLGQGPEFLIYFQGTGAADDSGLPNDRFFAVRPEGSVSTLKIQRTERGDSAVYLCASSLSTGYYNEQFFGPGTRLTVL.